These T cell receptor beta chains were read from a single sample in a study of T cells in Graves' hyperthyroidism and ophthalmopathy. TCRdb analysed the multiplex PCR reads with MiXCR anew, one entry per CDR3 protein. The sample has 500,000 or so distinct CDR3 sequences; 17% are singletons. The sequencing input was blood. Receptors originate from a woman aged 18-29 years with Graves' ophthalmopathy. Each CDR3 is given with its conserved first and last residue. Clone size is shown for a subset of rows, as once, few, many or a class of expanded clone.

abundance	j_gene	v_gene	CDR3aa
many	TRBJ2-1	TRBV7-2	CASSSRLAGPEQFF
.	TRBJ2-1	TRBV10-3	CAISEWASEGNEQFF
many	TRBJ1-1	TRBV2	CASRDPGRLNTEAFF
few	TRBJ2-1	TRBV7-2	CASSPSGLSSYNEQFF
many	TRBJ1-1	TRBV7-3	CASSLTMETEAFF
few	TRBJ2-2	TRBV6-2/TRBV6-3	CASRQGSVGELFF
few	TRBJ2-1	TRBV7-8	CASSLNNRNEQFF
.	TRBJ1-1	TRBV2	CAGSALKNTEAFF
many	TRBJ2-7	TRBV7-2	CASSLVGYEQYF
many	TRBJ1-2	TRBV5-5	CASSLNPPRVRNYGYTF
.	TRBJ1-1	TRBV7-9	CASSLSGSATEAFF
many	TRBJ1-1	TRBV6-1	CASSDRTAYEAFF
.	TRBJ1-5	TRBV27	CASGYTGSLQPQHF
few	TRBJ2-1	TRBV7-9	CASSFQGLNRYNEQFF
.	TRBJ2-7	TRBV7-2	CASRSMGQTEQYF
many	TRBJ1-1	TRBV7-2	CASSLQLNTEAFF
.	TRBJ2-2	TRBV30	CASTGTSGNTGELFF
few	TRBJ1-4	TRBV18	CASSPDHPVEEKLFF
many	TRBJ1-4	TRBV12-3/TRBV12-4	CATRQGRNEKLFF
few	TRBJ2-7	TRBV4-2	CASSHATGTTPYEQYF
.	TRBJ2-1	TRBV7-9	CASSLVMAPNEQFF
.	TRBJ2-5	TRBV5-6	CASSLTGQGSETQYF
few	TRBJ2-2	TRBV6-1	CASSSGTSGNIAGELFF
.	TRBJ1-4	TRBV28	CASRAYGGTNEKLFF
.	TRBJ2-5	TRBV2	CASSEMQSHQGGETQYF
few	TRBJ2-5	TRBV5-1	CASSSGLAGVWETQYF
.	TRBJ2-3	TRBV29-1	CSAGDRGGGTDTQYF
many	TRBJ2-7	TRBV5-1	CASSLVLAGGYEQYF
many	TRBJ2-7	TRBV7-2	CASSDRASYEQYF
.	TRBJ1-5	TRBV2	CASSGQGPQHF
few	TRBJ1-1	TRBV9	CASSGGGTVNTEAFF
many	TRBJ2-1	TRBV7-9	CASSPTFRNEQFF
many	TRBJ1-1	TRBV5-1	CASSLAIATEAFF
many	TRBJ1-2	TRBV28	CASLFAANYGYTF
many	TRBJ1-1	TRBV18	CASSPDSRWNTEAFF
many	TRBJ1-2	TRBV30	CAWSVLYNDGYTF
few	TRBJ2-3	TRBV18	CASSADRGTQYF